This T cell receptor beta chain appears in the sequencing data of a study of cytomegalovirus exposure and HLA in healthy donors. About the research overall: From some 190 million T cells, an earlier analysis saw roughly 120 million unique TCR beta sequences.

It was with 60 Vbeta and 13 Jbeta primers that the PCR ran. Clones were sequenced by immunoSEQ multiplex PCR, and TCRdb holds only the in-frame ones, with some missing. The sample comprises under 150,000 clones, 75% to 85% of which are singletons, and about 2% rests with the top ten. Study results and caveats: Differences between HLA loci emerged in a later analysis of TCR association rates, with DRB1 most and HLA-C fewest. The only immune exposure information that was available was CMV serostatus.

V lost 7 bases to trimming and J lost 6 bases, with 10 bases between them. Germline-derived CDR1 and CDR2 are SGHDT and YYEEEE. CDR3 length: 11 residues. This clone was seen only a few times. Its target is not known. Nominally healthy donors provided the samples, though records likely missed some immune exposures. The V call is TRBV5-6, the J call TRBJ1-2; possibly TRBD1 for D (6 bases). This clonotype originated in a female donor in good health and CMV-seropositive. The sample taken for sequencing was PBMCs. The CDR3, as DNA: TGTGCCAGCCACAGGGATCATGGCTACACCTTC. Residues: CASHRDHGYTF.